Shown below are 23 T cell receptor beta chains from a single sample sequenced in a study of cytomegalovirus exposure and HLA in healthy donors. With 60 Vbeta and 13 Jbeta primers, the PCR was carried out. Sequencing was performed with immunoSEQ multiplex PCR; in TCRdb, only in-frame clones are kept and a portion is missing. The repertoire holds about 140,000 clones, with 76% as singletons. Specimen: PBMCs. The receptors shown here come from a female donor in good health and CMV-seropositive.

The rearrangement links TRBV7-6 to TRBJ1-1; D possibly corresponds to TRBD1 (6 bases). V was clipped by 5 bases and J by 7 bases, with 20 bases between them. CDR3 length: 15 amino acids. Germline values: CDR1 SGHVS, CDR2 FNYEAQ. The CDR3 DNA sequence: TGTGCCAGCAGCCCGCGAAGGGGGGGAATCGGTGAAGCTTTCTTT. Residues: CASSPRRGGIGEAFF.

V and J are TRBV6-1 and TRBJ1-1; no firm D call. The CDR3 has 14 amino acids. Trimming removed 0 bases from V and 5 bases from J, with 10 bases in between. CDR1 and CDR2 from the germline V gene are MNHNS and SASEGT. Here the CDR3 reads CASSEALLRTEAFF. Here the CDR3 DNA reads TGTGCCAGCAGTGAAGCGCTTCTGAGGACTGAAGCTTTCTTT.

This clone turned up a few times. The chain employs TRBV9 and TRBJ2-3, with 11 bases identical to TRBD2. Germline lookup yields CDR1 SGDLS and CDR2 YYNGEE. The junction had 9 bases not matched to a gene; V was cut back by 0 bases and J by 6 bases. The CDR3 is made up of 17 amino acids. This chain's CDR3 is CASSVGPLAGGVDTQYF. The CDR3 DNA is TGTGCCAGCAGCGTAGGTCCGTTAGCGGGAGGGGTGGATACGCAGTATTTT.

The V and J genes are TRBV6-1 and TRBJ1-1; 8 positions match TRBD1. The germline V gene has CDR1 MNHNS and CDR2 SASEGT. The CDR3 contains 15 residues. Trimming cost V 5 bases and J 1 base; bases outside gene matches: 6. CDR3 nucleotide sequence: TGTGCCAGCAGTATCACCGGGACAGGGAACACTGAAGCTTTCTTT. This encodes CASSITGTGNTEAFF.

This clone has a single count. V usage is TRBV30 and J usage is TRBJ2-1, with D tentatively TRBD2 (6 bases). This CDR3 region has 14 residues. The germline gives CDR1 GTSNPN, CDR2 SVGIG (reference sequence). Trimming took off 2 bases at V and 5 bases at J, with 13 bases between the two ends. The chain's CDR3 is CAWSQDYLNNEQFF. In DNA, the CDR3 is TGTGCCTGGAGTCAGGACTACCTTAACAATGAGCAGTTCTTC.

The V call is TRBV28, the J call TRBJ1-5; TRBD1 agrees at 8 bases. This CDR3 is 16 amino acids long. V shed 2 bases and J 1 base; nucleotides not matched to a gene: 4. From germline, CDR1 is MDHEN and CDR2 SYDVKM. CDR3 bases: TGTGCCAGCAGTTTAGGCAGGGGGCGCAGCAATCAGCCCCAGCATTTT. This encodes CASSLGRGRSNQPQHF.

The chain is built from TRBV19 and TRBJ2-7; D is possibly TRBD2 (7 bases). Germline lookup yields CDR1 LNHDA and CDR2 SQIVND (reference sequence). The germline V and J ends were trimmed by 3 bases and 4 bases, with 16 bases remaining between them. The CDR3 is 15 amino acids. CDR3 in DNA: TGTGCCAGTAGTATCGGGTGGGGGGGCATTTACGAGCAGTACTTC. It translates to CASSIGWGGIYEQYF.

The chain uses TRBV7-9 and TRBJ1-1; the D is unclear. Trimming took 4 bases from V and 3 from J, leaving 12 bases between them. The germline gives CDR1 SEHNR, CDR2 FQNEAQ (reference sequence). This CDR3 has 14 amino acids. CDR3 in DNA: TGTGCCAGCAGCTCTAGCGGGTTTCACACTGAAGCTTTCTTT. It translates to CASSSSGFHTEAFF.

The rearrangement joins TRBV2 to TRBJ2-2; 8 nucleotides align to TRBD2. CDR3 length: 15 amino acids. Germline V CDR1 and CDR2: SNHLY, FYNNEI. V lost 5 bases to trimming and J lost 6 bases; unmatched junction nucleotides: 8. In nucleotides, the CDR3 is TGTGCCAGCAGTCGACTAGCGAAGTTAGCCGGGGAGCTGTTTTTT. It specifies CASSRLAKLAGELFF.

The CDR3 sequence: CASSPRGRTEAFF. CDR3 coding DNA: TGTGCCAGCAGCCCGCGAGGGAGGACTGAAGCTTTCTTT. V is TRBV11-2 and J is TRBJ1-1; no definite D call. The V gene's germline CDR1 is SGHAT and CDR2 FQNNGV. Trimming took off 5 bases at V and 5 bases at J, with 12 bases between the two ends. CDR3 length: 13 residues.

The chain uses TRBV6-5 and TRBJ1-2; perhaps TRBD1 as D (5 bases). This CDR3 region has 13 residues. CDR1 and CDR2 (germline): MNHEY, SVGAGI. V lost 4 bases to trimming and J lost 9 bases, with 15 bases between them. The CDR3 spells CASSFTGAPRYTF. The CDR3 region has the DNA TGTGCCAGCAGTTTCACAGGAGCCCCGCGCTACACCTTC.

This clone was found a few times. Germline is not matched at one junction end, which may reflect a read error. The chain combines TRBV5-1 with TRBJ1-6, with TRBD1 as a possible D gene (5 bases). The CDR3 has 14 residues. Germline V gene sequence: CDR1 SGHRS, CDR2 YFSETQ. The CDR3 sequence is CASSGGSSNSPLHF. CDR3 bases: TGCGCCAGCAGCGGGGGGTCCTCTAATTCACCCCTCCACTTT.

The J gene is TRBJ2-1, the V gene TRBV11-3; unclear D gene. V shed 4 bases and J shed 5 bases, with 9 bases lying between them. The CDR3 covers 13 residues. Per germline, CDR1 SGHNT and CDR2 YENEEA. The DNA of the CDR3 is TGTGCCAGCAGCTCCCGACTCAACAATGAGCAGTTCTTC. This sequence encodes CASSSRLNNEQFF.

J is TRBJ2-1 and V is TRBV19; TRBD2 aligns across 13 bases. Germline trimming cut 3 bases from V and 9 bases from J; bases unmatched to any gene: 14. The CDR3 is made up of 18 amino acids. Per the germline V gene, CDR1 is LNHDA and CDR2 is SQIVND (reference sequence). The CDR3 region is CASSIRTSGSTGNVEQFF. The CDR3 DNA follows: TGTGCCAGTAGTATTAGGACTAGCGGGAGTACGGGAAACGTTGAGCAGTTCTTC.

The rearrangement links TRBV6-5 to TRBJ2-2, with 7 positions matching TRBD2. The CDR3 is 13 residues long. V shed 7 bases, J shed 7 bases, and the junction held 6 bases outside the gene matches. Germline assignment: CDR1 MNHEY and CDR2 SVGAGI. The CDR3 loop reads CASTRGRGGELFF. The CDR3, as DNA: TGTGCCAGCACGAGAGGGAGGGGCGGGGAGCTGTTTTTT.

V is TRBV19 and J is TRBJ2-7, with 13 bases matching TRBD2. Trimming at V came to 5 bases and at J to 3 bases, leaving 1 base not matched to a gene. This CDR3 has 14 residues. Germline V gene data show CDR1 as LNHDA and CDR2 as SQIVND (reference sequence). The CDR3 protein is CASSRLAGGYEQYF. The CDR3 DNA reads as TGTGCCAGTAGTCGACTAGCGGGAGGCTACGAGCAGTACTTC.

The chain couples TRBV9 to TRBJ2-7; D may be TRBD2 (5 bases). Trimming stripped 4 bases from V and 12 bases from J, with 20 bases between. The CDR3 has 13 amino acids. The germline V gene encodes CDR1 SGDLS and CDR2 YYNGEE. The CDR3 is CASSPLGSPPAYF. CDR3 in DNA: TGTGCCAGCAGCCCACTAGGAAGCCCGCCTGCGTACTTC.

DNA for the CDR3: TGTGCCAGCAGCTTCCCCCAAACAGGGGGCCGAGCCACCGGGGAGCTGTTTTTT. Translation gives CASSFPQTGGRATGELFF. This chain connects TRBV5-4 to TRBJ2-2; TRBD1 matches 9 bases. CDR1 SGHNT and CDR2 YYREEE come from the germline V gene (reference sequence). This CDR3 has 18 amino acids. V shed 2 bases and J 4 bases; nucleotides not matched to a gene: 12.

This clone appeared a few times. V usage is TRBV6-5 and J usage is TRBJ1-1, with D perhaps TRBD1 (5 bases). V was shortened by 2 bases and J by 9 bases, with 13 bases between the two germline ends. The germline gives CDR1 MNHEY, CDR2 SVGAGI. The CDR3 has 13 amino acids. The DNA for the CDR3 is TGTGCCAGCAGTTACCCGGGGGACCCGAAAGCTTTCTTT. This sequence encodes CASSYPGDPKAFF.

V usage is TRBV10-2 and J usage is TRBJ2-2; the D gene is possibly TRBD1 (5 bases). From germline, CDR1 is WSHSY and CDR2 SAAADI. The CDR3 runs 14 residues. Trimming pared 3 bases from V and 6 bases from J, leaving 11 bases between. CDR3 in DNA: TGCGCCAGCAGTGATCTGGAAGGGGCCGGGGAGCTGTTTTTT. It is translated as CASSDLEGAGELFF.

Written as DNA, the CDR3 is TGCAGCGCATGGGGCGGGGGTAGCAGGTCCGGGGAGCTGTTTTTT. Translation: CSAWGGGSRSGELFF. This chain links TRBV29-1 with TRBJ2-2, with 7 bases fitting TRBD2. CDR3 length equals 15 residues. With V trimmed by 7 bases and J by 6 bases, 14 bases remained unmatched. Germline CDR1 is SQVTM and CDR2 is ANQGSEA.

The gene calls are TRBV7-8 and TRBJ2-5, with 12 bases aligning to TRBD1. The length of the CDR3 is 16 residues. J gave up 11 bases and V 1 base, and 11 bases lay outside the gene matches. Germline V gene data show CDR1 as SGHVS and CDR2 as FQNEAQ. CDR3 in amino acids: CASSLVPGQGAEEQYF. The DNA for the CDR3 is TGTGCCAGCAGCTTAGTCCCGGGACAGGGGGCGGAAGAGCAGTACTTC.

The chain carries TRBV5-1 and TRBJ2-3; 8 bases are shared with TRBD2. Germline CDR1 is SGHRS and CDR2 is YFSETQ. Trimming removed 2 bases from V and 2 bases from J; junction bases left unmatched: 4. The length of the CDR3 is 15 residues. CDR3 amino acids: CASSLREGPTDTQYF. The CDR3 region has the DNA TGCGCCAGCAGCTTACGGGAGGGCCCCACAGATACGCAGTATTTT.